These T cell receptor beta chains were read from a single sample in a study of blood T cell repertoires in COVID-19. TCRdb's table, derived via immunoSEQ multiplex PCR, lists solely in-frame clones and lacks some. This sample has 110,000 or so clones, with about 89% found just once. The sample consisted of peripheral blood. These receptors came from a human donor with acute or convalescent COVID-19. The donor label of this sample is uncertain. Each CDR3 is given with its conserved first and last residue. Fields, in order: J gene, CDR3 length, clone size, D gene, V gene, CDR3 DNA, CDR3 protein. The D gene is left open where the match is weak. Clone size, where shown, is once, few, many, or a class for clones that have expanded.

J: TRBJ1-5
length: 15
size: NA
D: TRBD1
V: TRBV28
DNA: TGTGCCAGCGGACTACAGGGGGCGGTTAATCAGCCCCAGCATTTT
CDR3: CASGLQGAVNQPQHF

J: TRBJ1-1
length: 12
size: NA
D: NA
V: TRBV30
DNA: TGTGCCTTAAAGATCAAACCTGAGAGAGCTTTCTTT
CDR3: CALKIKPERAFF

J: TRBJ2-5
length: 11
size: NA
D: NA
V: TRBV20-1
DNA: TGCAGTACCACACACCAAGAGACCCAGTACTTC
CDR3: CSTTHQETQYF

J: TRBJ2-3
length: 14
size: NA
D: NA
V: TRBV28
DNA: TGTGCCAGCAGTTCTGGAGGAGGCGAAAGAGCGCAGTATTTT
CDR3: CASSSGGGERAQYF

J: TRBJ2-5
length: 16
size: NA
D: TRBD2
V: TRBV5-6
DNA: TGTGCCAGCAGCCACGGAATGGGGGGGTACCAAGAGACCCAGTACTTC
CDR3: CASSHGMGGYQETQYF

J: TRBJ2-7
length: 15
size: once
D: TRBD1
V: TRBV6-5
DNA: TGTGCCAGCAGGCCCCCCGGGACAGATCGCTACGAGCAGTACTTC
CDR3: CASRPPGTDRYEQYF

J: TRBJ1-1
length: 14
size: NA
D: TRBD1
V: TRBV18
DNA: TGTGCCAGCTCACCAGACAGGGGCGGAGTGGAAGCTTTCTTT
CDR3: CASSPDRGGVEAFF

J: TRBJ2-2
length: 15
size: NA
D: NA
V: TRBV7-6
DNA: TGTGCCAGCAGCTTTAGCGTTACGAACACCGGGGAGCTGTTTTTT
CDR3: CASSFSVTNTGELFF

J: TRBJ1-1
length: 13
size: NA
D: NA
V: TRBV12-3/TRBV12-4
DNA: TGTGCCAGCAGTTTACAGTTGAACACTGAAGCTTTCTTT
CDR3: CASSLQLNTEAFF

J: TRBJ1-3
length: 14
size: NA
D: NA
V: TRBV3-1/TRBV3-2
DNA: TGTGCCAGCAGCCATACCGTAGCTAGGGGTGGAACCATCTTT
CDR3: CASSHTVARGGTIF

J: TRBJ2-3
length: 17
size: NA
D: TRBD2
V: TRBV4-1
DNA: TGCGCCAGCAGCCAAGATGGCCTAGCGGGGATCACAGATACGCAGTATTTT
CDR3: CASSQDGLAGITDTQYF

J: TRBJ2-7
length: 15
size: NA
D: TRBD2
V: TRBV7-2
DNA: TGTGCCAGCAGCCTTAGCGGGGGCCCCTCCTACGAGCAGTACTTC
CDR3: CASSLSGGPSYEQYF

J: TRBJ2-7
length: 14
size: NA
D: NA
V: TRBV29-1
DNA: TGCAGCGTTGAAAGTCCGGGAGCCACCTACGAGCAGTACTTC
CDR3: CSVESPGATYEQYF

J: TRBJ2-4
length: 14
size: NA
D: NA
V: TRBV28
DNA: TGTGCCAGCAGTCCCCTTAACTCCCCAAACATTCAGTACTTC
CDR3: CASSPLNSPNIQYF

J: TRBJ2-1
length: 14
size: once
D: NA
V: TRBV19
DNA: TGTGCCAGTAGTATCGGCCAGGGAAACAATGAGCAGTTCTTC
CDR3: CASSIGQGNNEQFF

J: TRBJ2-1
length: 13
size: NA
D: NA
V: TRBV13
DNA: TGTGCCAGCAGCTTACGAGTGATCAATGAGCAGTTCTTC
CDR3: CASSLRVINEQFF

J: TRBJ1-2
length: 15
size: NA
D: NA
V: TRBV5-1
DNA: TGCGCCAGCAGCTTGGCTGGGGACAACCTCATTGGCTACACCTTC
CDR3: CASSLAGDNLIGYTF

J: TRBJ1-1
length: 13
size: NA
D: NA
V: TRBV12-5
DNA: TGTGCTAGTGGTTTGGACAAGGGGACTGAAGCTTTCTTT
CDR3: CASGLDKGTEAFF

J: TRBJ2-3
length: 14
size: NA
D: NA
V: TRBV7-9
DNA: TGTGCCAGCGGGGCCAGGGGGGCTGGCGATACGCAGTATTTT
CDR3: CASGARGAGDTQYF

J: TRBJ1-4
length: 16
size: NA
D: NA
V: TRBV5-1
DNA: TGCGCCAGCAGCCTCCTTGGTATCTTCTCGGGTGAAAAACTGTTTTTT
CDR3: CASSLLGIFSGEKLFF

J: TRBJ1-2
length: 15
size: NA
D: NA
V: TRBV4-1
DNA: TGCGCCAGCAGCCAAACCGGGACACCGAACTATGGCTACACCTTC
CDR3: CASSQTGTPNYGYTF

J: TRBJ2-1
length: 16
size: NA
D: TRBD1
V: TRBV28
DNA: TGTGCCAGCACCTCCGGGACAGGGGGCTTCCACAATGAGCAGTTCTTC
CDR3: CASTSGTGGFHNEQFF

J: TRBJ1-4
length: 12
size: NA
D: NA
V: TRBV3-1/TRBV3-2
DNA: TGTGCCAGCAGCCAGACAAATGAAAAACTGTTTTTT
CDR3: CASSQTNEKLFF

J: TRBJ2-7
length: 14
size: NA
D: NA
V: TRBV6-6
DNA: TGTGCCAGCAGAGATGGTGGGAGCTTGGGCGAGCAGTACTTC
CDR3: CASRDGGSLGEQYF

J: TRBJ1-4
length: 16
size: NA
D: TRBD1
V: TRBV30
DNA: TGTGCCTGGTACCCGGGACAGGGGGACACTAATGAAAAACTGTTTTTT
CDR3: CAWYPGQGDTNEKLFF

J: TRBJ2-2
length: 18
size: NA
D: TRBD2
V: TRBV24-1
DNA: TGTGCCACCAGTGTCTCTAGCGGGAGCCCAACGAACACCGGGGAGCTGTTTTTT
CDR3: CATSVSSGSPTNTGELFF

J: TRBJ1-2
length: 13
size: NA
D: NA
V: TRBV30
DNA: TGTGCCTGGAGTGTTACAAGGGGAGGTGGCTACACCTTC
CDR3: CAWSVTRGGGYTF

J: TRBJ2-7
length: 16
size: NA
D: NA
V: TRBV5-8
DNA: TGTGCCAGCCGCGCCATGTGGCGGGCCTTTTCCTACGAGCAGTACTTC
CDR3: CASRAMWRAFSYEQYF

J: TRBJ1-6
length: 15
size: NA
D: TRBD1
V: TRBV5-1
DNA: TGCGCCAGCAGCTCAGAGACAGGGGAAAATTCACCCCTCCACTTT
CDR3: CASSSETGENSPLHF

J: TRBJ1-2
length: 13
size: NA
D: NA
V: TRBV27
DNA: TGTGCCAGCAGTCCACGGCCAAAGGGGGGCTACACCTTC
CDR3: CASSPRPKGGYTF

J: TRBJ1-5
length: 17
size: NA
D: TRBD1
V: TRBV7-2
DNA: TGTGCCAGCAGCCCGAACGCCGGGACAGGGGTGGGTCAGCCCCAGCATTTT
CDR3: CASSPNAGTGVGQPQHF

J: TRBJ2-7
length: 15
size: NA
D: TRBD2
V: TRBV7-8
DNA: TGTGCCAGCAGCTTAGAAGCGGGAGGGTTCTACGAGCAGTACTTC
CDR3: CASSLEAGGFYEQYF

J: TRBJ2-5
length: 18
size: NA
D: NA
V: TRBV19
DNA: TGTGCCAGTAGTAAAGGGGGGGTTGTCAGGGCAGGCGAAGAGACCCAGTACTTC
CDR3: CASSKGGVVRAGEETQYF

J: TRBJ1-1
length: 16
size: NA
D: NA
V: TRBV27
DNA: TGTGCCAGCAGTTTAAGACCCCAGGGGAGGGGCACTGAAGCTTTCTTT
CDR3: CASSLRPQGRGTEAFF

J: TRBJ2-2
length: 18
size: NA
D: TRBD2
V: TRBV19
DNA: TGTGCCAGTAGTAAACCACGGGGACTAGCGACGAACACCGGGGAGCTGTTTTTT
CDR3: CASSKPRGLATNTGELFF

J: TRBJ1-2
length: 12
size: NA
D: TRBD1
V: TRBV24-1
DNA: TGTGCCACCAGTACCGGACAGGCTGGCTACACCTTC
CDR3: CATSTGQAGYTF

J: TRBJ1-5
length: 16
size: few
D: TRBD1
V: TRBV11-2
DNA: TGTGCCAGCAGCTTTCCGGGGACAGCTCCAAATCAGCCCCAGCATTTT
CDR3: CASSFPGTAPNQPQHF

J: TRBJ2-2
length: 12
size: few
D: NA
V: TRBV7-3
DNA: TGTGCCAGCAGCGACGGAGGCGGGGAGCTGTTTTTT
CDR3: CASSDGGGELFF

J: TRBJ2-1
length: 14
size: NA
D: NA
V: TRBV3-1/TRBV3-2
DNA: TGTGCCAGCAGCCAAGTCCAGGTCGACAATGAGCAGTTCTTC
CDR3: CASSQVQVDNEQFF

J: TRBJ2-1
length: 18
size: NA
D: TRBD2
V: TRBV2
DNA: TGTGCCAGCAAAATGACCTCTCTGGGGACTAGCGGGCAGACTGAGCAGTTCTTC
CDR3: CASKMTSLGTSGQTEQFF

J: TRBJ2-1
length: 16
size: NA
D: TRBD2
V: TRBV7-3
DNA: TGTGCCAGCAGCTTAAGAAGCGGGGGAGCTTACAATGAGCAGTTCTTC
CDR3: CASSLRSGGAYNEQFF

J: TRBJ2-7
length: 14
size: NA
D: NA
V: TRBV15
DNA: TGTGCCACCAGCAGAGATCCGGGTATCGACGAGCAGTACTTC
CDR3: CATSRDPGIDEQYF

J: TRBJ2-1
length: 13
size: NA
D: NA
V: TRBV2
DNA: TGTGCCAGCAGTGAGGTCCCTCGGGGTGAGCAGTTCTTC
CDR3: CASSEVPRGEQFF

J: TRBJ1-6
length: 15
size: NA
D: TRBD1
V: TRBV30
DNA: TGTGCCTGGAGTGTTTCGACAGGGGGAAATTCACCCCTCCACTTT
CDR3: CAWSVSTGGNSPLHF

J: TRBJ1-3
length: 16
size: once
D: NA
V: TRBV5-4
DNA: TGTGCCAGCAGCTTGGGCGGGCAGAGCTCTGGAAACACCATATATTTT
CDR3: CASSLGGQSSGNTIYF

J: TRBJ1-5
length: 15
size: NA
D: NA
V: TRBV30
DNA: TGTGCCTGGAGTACCCGGGACATGTACTATCAGCCCCAGCATTTT
CDR3: CAWSTRDMYYQPQHF

J: TRBJ2-1
length: 14
size: NA
D: TRBD2
V: TRBV5-1
DNA: TGCGCCAGCAGCCCCCTAGCGGGAGTGGATGAGCAGTTCTTC
CDR3: CASSPLAGVDEQFF

J: TRBJ1-2
length: 15
size: NA
D: NA
V: TRBV30
DNA: TGTGCCTGGGACCCGCAATATAATATCGGTTATGGCTACACCTTC
CDR3: CAWDPQYNIGYGYTF

J: TRBJ2-7
length: 15
size: once
D: TRBD2
V: TRBV9
DNA: TGTGCCAGCCCGGGACTAGCGGGGACGTCCTACGAGCAGTACTTC
CDR3: CASPGLAGTSYEQYF

J: TRBJ1-5
length: 16
size: NA
D: NA
V: TRBV14
DNA: TGTGCCAGCAGCCAAGAAGGGAGCGTTAGCAATCAGCCCCAGCATTTT
CDR3: CASSQEGSVSNQPQHF

J: TRBJ2-7
length: 15
size: NA
D: NA
V: TRBV28
DNA: TGTGCCACCTATTGGGGGGGCTCTTTCTCCTACGAGCAGTACTTC
CDR3: CATYWGGSFSYEQYF

J: TRBJ2-3
length: 14
size: NA
D: NA
V: TRBV5-1
DNA: TGCGCCAGCAGCTTGAGCGAGGGAACAGATACGCAGTATTTT
CDR3: CASSLSEGTDTQYF

J: TRBJ1-5
length: 14
size: once
D: NA
V: TRBV2
DNA: TGTGCCAGCAGTGACTATCATAGCAATCAGCCCCAGCATTTT
CDR3: CASSDYHSNQPQHF

J: TRBJ2-1
length: 16
size: NA
D: TRBD2
V: TRBV6-1
DNA: TGTGCCAGCAGTGGCGGGATTACTAGCGGTTACAATGAGCAGTTCTTC
CDR3: CASSGGITSGYNEQFF

J: TRBJ2-3
length: 13
size: NA
D: NA
V: TRBV19
DNA: TGTGCCAGTAGACAGATGGGCACAGATACGCAGTATTTT
CDR3: CASRQMGTDTQYF

J: TRBJ1-1
length: 16
size: NA
D: TRBD1
V: TRBV28
DNA: TGTGCCAGCAGTTTGCCCGCGACAGGGATGAACACTGAAGCTTTCTTT
CDR3: CASSLPATGMNTEAFF

J: TRBJ1-1
length: 14
size: NA
D: NA
V: TRBV6-2/TRBV6-3
DNA: TGTGCCAGCAGTTCGGACAGTCGTGTCACTGAAGCTTTCTTT
CDR3: CASSSDSRVTEAFF

J: TRBJ1-2
length: 14
size: NA
D: TRBD1
V: TRBV18
DNA: TGTGCCAGCTCACCACTGACAGGGGACTATGGCTACACCTTC
CDR3: CASSPLTGDYGYTF